The 11 T cell receptor beta chains given below trace back to one sample, sequenced in a study of vaccination and CD4 T cells after COVID-19. As to treatment: 10-day PBMC culture with coronavirus spike peptide pools or control peptides (ViraFEST assay). What these receptors recognize is not known. Sequencing of the DNA from cultured CD4+ T cells was carried out with the Oncomine TCR Beta short-read assay. TCRdb called the PCR reads again in MiXCR, with one record for every CDR3 protein. The sample includes almost 15,000 distinct CDR3 sequences, less than 25% of them seen just once. The source material was CD4+ T cells from blood, cultured in vitro, sampled before SARS-CoV-2 vaccination. Source of these receptors: a human donor who received a COVID-19 vaccine.

The chain employs TRBV19 and TRBJ1-2, with TRBD1 identical over 7 bases. Germline assignment: CDR1 LNHDA and CDR2 SQIVND (reference sequence). This CDR3 has 12 residues. The trim removed 6 bases at V and 8 bases at J, leaving 6 bases unmatched. The CDR3 coding sequence is TGTGCCAGTAGCCGGGACAGAGGCGGCTACACCTTC. Protein product: CASSRDRGGYTF.

CDR3 nucleotides: TGCGCCAGCAGCCCGACAGGAAATAGCAATCAGCCCCAGCATTTT. Its protein is CASSPTGNSNQPQHF. The rearrangement links TRBV5-1 to TRBJ1-5; D perhaps matches TRBD1 (6 bases). Trimming shortened V by 4 bases and J by 0 bases, and 11 bases separated the two germline ends. The CDR3 covers 15 residues. Germline CDR1 SGHRS, CDR2 YFSETQ. Filled out from reference TRBV5-1 and TRBJ1-5, the complete variable domain reads KAGVTQTPRYLIKTRGQQVTLSCSPISGHRSVSWYQQTPGQGLQFLFEYFSETQRNKGNFPGRFSGRQFSNSRSEMNVSTLELGDSALYLCASSPTGNSNQPQHFGDGTRLSIL.

The chain couples TRBV24-1 to TRBJ2-3; D not resolved. Germline CDR1 KGHDR, CDR2 SFDVKD. The CDR3 contains 16 residues. V lost 0 bases to trimming and J lost 2 bases, with 11 bases between them. The DNA for the CDR3 is TGTGCCACCAGTGATTTGTATCACACTTCCACAGATACGCAGTATTTT. Translation: CATSDLYHTSTDTQYF.

This clonotype was seen more than once but under ten times. The chain carries TRBV2 and TRBJ2-3, with D unclear. This CDR3 has 15 amino acids. The V gene's germline CDR1 is SNHLY and CDR2 FYNNEI. The V end was cut by 4 bases, the J end by 0 bases, with 11 bases between. This chain's CDR3 is CASSGTARSTDTQYF. In nucleotides, the CDR3 is TGTGCCAGCAGTGGAACCGCAAGAAGCACAGATACGCAGTATTTT.

This clonotype appeared a few times. V usage is TRBV7-9 and J usage is TRBJ1-5, with 10 bases fitting TRBD1. This CDR3 has 16 amino acids. The V segment lost 4 bases and the J segment 3 bases; nucleotides outside the gene matches: 6. CDR1 and CDR2 from the germline V gene are SEHNR and FQNEAQ (reference sequence). CDR3 nucleotides: TGTGCCAGCAGCTCATCTGACAGGGGGCTCAATCAGCCCCAGCATTTT. Translated, it gives CASSSSDRGLNQPQHF.

This clonotype turned up a few times. The gene calls are TRBV20-1 and TRBJ2-5; 7 bases map to TRBD2. The CDR3 is made up of 12 amino acids. Germline V CDR1 and CDR2: DFQATT, SNEGSKA (reference sequence). V lost 6 bases to trimming and J lost 1 base; unmatched junction nucleotides: 2. CDR3 bases: TGCAGTGCCGGGGGGTCCCAAGAGACCCAGTACTTC. This translates into CSAGGSQETQYF.

Only one count was recorded for this clonotype. The chain is built from TRBV29-1 and TRBJ1-2, with 10 nucleotides matching TRBD1. CDR3 size: 13 residues. The germline V gene has CDR1 SQVTM and CDR2 ANQGSEA. The trim removed 2 bases at V and 7 bases at J, leaving 4 bases unmatched. DNA of the CDR3: TGCAGCGTTGAATACGGGACAGGGGCTGGCTACACCTTC. It translates to CSVEYGTGAGYTF.

This clonotype was seen a few times. The J gene is TRBJ2-3, the V gene TRBV19; 11 bases match TRBD2. Germline loops: CDR1 LNHDA, CDR2 SQIVND (reference sequence). J lost 2 bases, V lost 5 bases, and 6 bases had no gene match. There are 16 residues in the CDR3. CDR3 loop: CASSVGTSGPTDTQYF. In DNA form, the CDR3 reads TGTGCCAGTAGTGTAGGGACTAGCGGCCCCACAGATACGCAGTATTTT.

The chain combines TRBV12-5 with TRBJ1-2, with 7 bases matching TRBD1. The CDR3 sequence is 15 residues long. V shed 2 bases and J 1 base; nucleotides not matched to a gene: 4. Germline V gene lookup returns CDR1 LGHNT and CDR2 FRNRAP. DNA for the CDR3: TGTGCTAGTGGTTTGTCAAGACAGGGTAACTATGGCTACACCTTC. It translates to CASGLSRQGNYGYTF.

This clonotype was detected only a few times. The rearrangement links TRBV7-8 to TRBJ2-1; TRBD2 matches at 14 bases. The CDR3 loop spans 18 amino acids. The germline V gene encodes CDR1 SGHVS and CDR2 FQNEAQ. With 5 bases clipped from V and 3 bases from J, the junction kept 9 bases outside the gene matches. The CDR3 nucleotides read TGTGCCAGCAGCCCACGGGGACTAGCGGGGGCCATCTACAATGAGCAGTTCTTC. It specifies CASSPRGLAGAIYNEQFF.

This rearrangement joins TRBV12-5 to TRBJ2-5; TRBD1 aligns across 7 bases. CDR1 and CDR2 (germline): LGHNT, FRNRAP. V lost 3 bases to trimming and J lost 2 bases; unmatched junction nucleotides: 3. The CDR3 is 14 amino acids. The DNA of the CDR3 is TGTGCTAGTGGTTTAGAGGGGGCGCAAGAGACCCAGTACTTC. Translating it yields CASGLEGAQETQYF.